The 6 T cell receptor beta chains listed next were all sequenced from one sample in a study of blood T cell repertoires in COVID-19. Using immunoSEQ multiplex PCR, the repertoire was profiled, and TCRdb retains in-frame clones only, with some absent. The table includes fewer than 400,000 clones, over 85% detected once. Sequences were obtained from peripheral blood. The receptor source for this set is a woman in her twenties or thirties with COVID-19, enrolled during active disease.

The chain joins TRBV5-1 to TRBJ2-1; 8 bases match TRBD1. The germline gives CDR1 SGHRS, CDR2 YFSETQ. This CDR3 is built from 15 residues. The trim removed 0 bases at V and 5 bases at J, leaving 4 bases unmatched. The CDR3 region is CASSLGGQAHNEQFF. In DNA, the CDR3 is TGCGCCAGCAGCTTGGGGGGACAGGCCCACAATGAGCAGTTCTTC.

The V gene is TRBV4-1, the J gene TRBJ1-6; D unclear. Germline V gene sequence: CDR1 MGHRA, CDR2 YSYEKL. The CDR3 spans 15 residues. V was shortened by 0 bases and J by 8 bases, with 11 bases between the two germline ends. The DNA of the CDR3 is TGCGCCAGCAGCCAAGATGCACAACGGGATTCACCCCTCCACTTT. Protein product: CASSQDAQRDSPLHF.

The chain recombines TRBV5-1 with TRBJ1-1; TRBD1 is a possible D gene (6 bases). This CDR3 region has 12 residues. Germline V lookup: CDR1 SGHRS, CDR2 YFSETQ. V lost 6 bases and J lost 5, with 11 bases in between. The CDR3 sequence: CASKQGKTEAFF. The CDR3 bases are TGCGCCAGCAAACAGGGAAAGACTGAAGCTTTCTTT.

The gene calls are TRBV7-2 and TRBJ1-1; TRBD1 might be the D (6 bases). CDR3 length equals 14 residues. Trimming took off 5 bases at V and 2 bases at J, with 12 bases between the two ends. CDR1 is SGHTA, CDR2 FQGNSA, per germline. This CDR3 reads CASSRGQFNTEAFF. For the CDR3, the DNA is TGTGCCAGCAGCCGCGGACAGTTCAACACTGAAGCTTTCTTT.

The rearrangement joins TRBV28 to TRBJ1-1; D is ambiguous. Deletions cut 4 bases from V and 2 bases from J, with 14 bases between. Germline V gene lookup returns CDR1 MDHEN and CDR2 SYDVKM. This CDR3 is 15 amino acids long. Here the CDR3 DNA reads TGTGCCAGCAGTTCCCCGTGGGCAGGAAACACTGAAGCTTTCTTT. Its protein is CASSSPWAGNTEAFF.

The chain joins TRBV28 to TRBJ1-2, with D perhaps TRBD1 (6 bases). Trimming cost V 6 bases and J 3 bases, with 20 bases left between them. Germline V gene data show CDR1 as MDHEN and CDR2 as SYDVKM. The CDR3 spans 16 residues. DNA for the CDR3: TGTGCCAGCAGACACCCGACAGGATTTAAAGACTATGGCTACACCTTC. This codes for CASRHPTGFKDYGYTF.